The 14 T cell receptor beta chains in this list originate from one sample, sequenced in a study of identical twins (dated by TCRdb to between 2015 and 2016). Library preparation used 5' RACE. Reads for this sample came from an Illumina HiSeq 2000. TCRdb reprocessing: public reads trimmed at Q25 with fastp, clones called with MiXCR, in-frame beta chains kept. Records with the same CDR3 protein are collapsed into one entry carrying the most frequent genes and DNA. The sample table contains 500,000 to 550,000 distinct CDR3 sequences; only one count was recorded for approximately 20% of them. The ten largest clonotypes hold more than 0.4% of the sample. This same sample was also part of a study on yellow fever vaccine responses in identical twins.

Specimen: CD4+ T cells sorted from blood. These TCRs come from a woman between 18 and 29 years old in good health.

This chain links TRBV6-5 with TRBJ1-2; D gene ambiguous. V was shortened by 0 bases and J by 7 bases, with 9 bases between the two germline ends. Germline V lookup: CDR1 MNHEY, CDR2 SVGAGI. CDR3 length: 13 residues. CDR3 coding DNA: TGTGCCAGCAGTTACTCGCCCTTCATTGGCTACACCTTC. Its protein product is CASSYSPFIGYTF.

The chain uses TRBV5-4 and TRBJ2-3; D possibly corresponds to TRBD2 (6 bases). In germline, CDR1 is SGHNT, CDR2 YYREEE (reference sequence). The V end lost 3 bases, the J end lost 5 bases, and 19 bases lay between the germline ends. The CDR3 is made up of 16 amino acids. The CDR3 coding sequence is TGTGCCAGCAGCTCCAGATTAGCGGTGGAGAGAGATACGCAGTATTTT. Encoded protein: CASSSRLAVERDTQYF.

The chain is built from TRBV5-8 and TRBJ2-7, with TRBD2 matching 8 bases. Germline trimming cut 3 bases from V and 6 bases from J; bases unmatched to any gene: 11. CDR1 SGHTS and CDR2 YDEGEE come from the germline V gene. CDR3 length equals 15 residues. As DNA, the CDR3 is TGTGCCAGCAGCTGGCGCATTGCGGGAGGTCCCGAGCAGTACTTC. Residues: CASSWRIAGGPEQYF.

This clonotype was seen more than once but under ten times. The chain couples TRBV11-2 to TRBJ2-3; 8 bases map to TRBD1. Losses at the gene ends were 0 bases for V and 2 bases for J; bases not matched to a gene: 7. Germline V CDR1 and CDR2: SGHAT, FQNNGV. The CDR3 is 17 amino acids. CDR3 region: CASSLDVNRGITDTQYF. The DNA of the CDR3 is TGTGCCAGCAGCTTAGATGTTAACAGGGGGATCACAGATACGCAGTATTTT.

V is TRBV6-1 and J is TRBJ1-1, with D perhaps TRBD1 (6 bases). Germline lookup yields CDR1 MNHNS and CDR2 SASEGT. CDR3 length: 14 amino acids. The ends were cut back, 8 bases at V and 0 bases at J, with 13 bases in the middle. CDR3 bases: TGTGCCAGCCAAGTACAGGGTGTGAACACTGAAGCTTTCTTT. Protein: CASQVQGVNTEAFF.

The CDR3 loop reads CASSFAKETQYF. The CDR3 bases are TGCGCCAGCAGCTTTGCGAAAGAGACCCAGTACTTC. The gene calls are TRBV5-1 and TRBJ2-5; D gene unclear. This CDR3 contains 12 residues. Germline CDR1 and CDR2: SGHRS and YFSETQ. Trimming pared 2 bases from V and 3 bases from J, leaving 5 bases between.

This clonotype came up a few times. J is TRBJ2-2 and V is TRBV20-1; the D is unclear. V was trimmed by 0 bases and J by 2 bases, leaving 7 bases between them. The CDR3 totals 14 residues. Looked up from germline, CDR1 is DFQATT and CDR2 is SNEGSKA (reference sequence). The CDR3 DNA reads as TGCAGTGCTAGAGAAGGTTTCAACACCGGGGAGCTGTTTTTT. Protein: CSAREGFNTGELFF.

This chain joins TRBV20-1 and TRBJ2-6; no firm D call. This CDR3 has 13 amino acids. CDR1 is DFQATT, CDR2 SNEGSKA, per germline (reference sequence). The V end lost 5 bases, the J end lost 0 bases, and 5 bases lay between the germline ends. The CDR3 spells CSAPASGANVLTF. In DNA form, the CDR3 reads TGCAGTGCTCCGGCCTCTGGGGCCAACGTCCTGACTTTC.

V gene TRBV5-1 combines with J gene TRBJ2-6, with D possibly TRBD1 on 6 matching bases. Trimming stripped 0 bases from V and 0 bases from J, with 10 bases between. This CDR3 contains 17 residues. From germline, CDR1 is SGHRS and CDR2 YFSETQ. In DNA, the CDR3 is TGCGCCAGCAGCTTGGCGGCAGGGGTCTCTGGGGCCAACGTCCTGACTTTC. This gives the protein CASSLAAGVSGANVLTF.

CDR3 DNA: TGTGCCAGCGGGACAGCGGGAGGGTCTCGGGAGCAGTTCTTC. Translated, it gives CASGTAGGSREQFF. V usage is TRBV3-1 and J usage is TRBJ2-1, with TRBD2 identical over 10 bases. CDR3 length equals 14 residues. CDR1 is LGHDT, CDR2 YNNKEL, per germline (reference sequence). The junction had 11 bases not matched to a gene; V was cut back by 8 bases and J by 10 bases.

In this sample, this clonotype turned up a few times. The rearrangement links TRBV3-1 to TRBJ2-1; 10 bases agree with TRBD2. With V trimmed by 4 bases and J by 7 bases, 7 bases remained unmatched. This CDR3 has 15 amino acids. Germline V gene sequence: CDR1 LGHDT, CDR2 YNNKEL (reference sequence). The CDR3 coding sequence is TGTGCCAGCAGCCGAGCGGGGGGGCCGAATAATGAGCAGTTCTTC. It is translated as CASSRAGGPNNEQFF.

This clonotype was seen only a few times. This chain uses TRBV6-1 with TRBJ2-7; 13 bases are shared with TRBD2. The junction had 7 bases not matched to a gene; V was cut back by 5 bases and J by 6 bases. CDR3 length: 15 amino acids. CDR1 and CDR2 from the germline V gene are MNHNS and SASEGT. The CDR3 here is CASSQRTSGRAEQYF. CDR3 sequence (DNA): TGTGCCAGCAGTCAGAGGACTAGCGGGAGAGCCGAGCAGTACTTC.

This clonotype was seen more than once but under ten times. This chain joins TRBV20-1 and TRBJ2-7; possibly TRBD1 for D (5 bases). Deletions cut 2 bases from V and 4 bases from J, with 15 bases between. Germline lookup yields CDR1 DFQATT and CDR2 SNEGSKA (reference sequence). The CDR3 sequence is 14 residues long. The CDR3 nucleotides read TGCAGTGCTAGACCAGGGAAAGATTTATACGAGCAGTACGTC. Amino acid sequence: CSARPGKDLYEQYV.

The rearrangement joins TRBV15 to TRBJ2-1; D is undetermined. This CDR3 has 15 residues. Germline V gene data show CDR1 as LNHNV and CDR2 as YYDKDF (reference sequence). The V end lost 0 bases, the J end lost 6 bases, and 12 bases lay between the germline ends. The CDR3 reads CATSRDPRQTNEQFF. The CDR3 coding sequence is TGTGCCACCAGCAGAGATCCGCGGCAGACCAATGAGCAGTTCTTC.